This T cell receptor beta chain emerged from a study of cytomegalovirus exposure and HLA in healthy donors. This CDR3 region has 16 residues. V shed 3 bases, J shed 5 bases, and the junction held 6 bases outside the gene matches. Germline loops: CDR1 SGHVS, CDR2 FQNEAQ. Data came from immunoSEQ multiplex PCR; TCRdb stores just in-frame clones and leaves some out. The sample includes some 110,000 clones, more than 70% of them seen just once. Regarding the study as a whole: Most TCR sequences were seen very rarely across donors, but some public TCRs occurred in many. First-cohort TCR clusters were later found to tend to co-occur in the 120 validation repertoires.

Separate from the roughly 630-subject first cohort was the approximately 110-subject validation cohort, to which the donors belonged. Details on this clone: Its target is not known.

Sequencing input: PBMCs. The sequence derives from a young man in good health and CMV-seronegative. J is TRBJ2-7 and V is TRBV7-8; TRBD2 agrees at 14 bases. The CDR3 bases are TGTGCCAGCAGCTTGAAACGACTAGCGGGAGGGAACGAGCAGTACTTC. Its protein product is CASSLKRLAGGNEQYF.